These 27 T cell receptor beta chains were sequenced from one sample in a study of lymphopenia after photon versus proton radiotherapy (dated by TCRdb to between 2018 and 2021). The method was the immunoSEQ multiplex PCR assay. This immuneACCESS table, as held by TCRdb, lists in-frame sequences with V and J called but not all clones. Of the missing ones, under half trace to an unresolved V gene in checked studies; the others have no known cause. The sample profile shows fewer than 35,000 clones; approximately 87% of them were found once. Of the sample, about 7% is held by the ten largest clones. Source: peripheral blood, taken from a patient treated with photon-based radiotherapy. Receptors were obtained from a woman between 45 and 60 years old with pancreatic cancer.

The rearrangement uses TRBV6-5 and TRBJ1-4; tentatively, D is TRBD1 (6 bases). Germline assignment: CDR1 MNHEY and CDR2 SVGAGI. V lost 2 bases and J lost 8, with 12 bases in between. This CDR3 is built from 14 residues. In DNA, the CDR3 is TGTGCCAGCAGTTACAGGGGGGCTGGGGAAAAACTGTTTTTT. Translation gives CASSYRGAGEKLFF.

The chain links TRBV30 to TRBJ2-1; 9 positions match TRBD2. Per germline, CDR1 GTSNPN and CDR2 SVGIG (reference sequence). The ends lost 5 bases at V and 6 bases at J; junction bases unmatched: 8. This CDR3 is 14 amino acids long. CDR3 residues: CAWDAGTSINEQFF. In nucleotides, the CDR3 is TGTGCCTGGGACGCCGGGACTAGCATCAATGAGCAGTTCTTC.

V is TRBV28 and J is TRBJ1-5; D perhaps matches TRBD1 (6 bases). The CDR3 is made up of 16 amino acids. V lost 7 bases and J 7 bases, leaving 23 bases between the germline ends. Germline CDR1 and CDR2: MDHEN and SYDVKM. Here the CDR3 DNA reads TGTGCCAGCACCCCAGCCGATAACAGGGTACGGCAGCCCCAGCATTTT. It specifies CASTPADNRVRQPQHF.

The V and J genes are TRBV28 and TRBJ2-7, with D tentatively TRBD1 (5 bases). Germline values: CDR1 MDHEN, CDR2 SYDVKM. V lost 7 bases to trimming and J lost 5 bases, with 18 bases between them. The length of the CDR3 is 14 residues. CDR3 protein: CASNKQGNAHEQYF. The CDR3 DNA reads TGTGCCAGCAACAAGCAGGGAAATGCCCACGAGCAGTACTTC.

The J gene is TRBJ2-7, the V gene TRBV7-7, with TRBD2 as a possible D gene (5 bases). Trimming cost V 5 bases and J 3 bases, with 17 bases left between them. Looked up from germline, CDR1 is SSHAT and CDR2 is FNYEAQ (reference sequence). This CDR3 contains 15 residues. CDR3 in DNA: TGTGCCAGCAGCGGGGAGAACAGAGACCACTACGAGCAGTACTTC. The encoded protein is CASSGENRDHYEQYF.

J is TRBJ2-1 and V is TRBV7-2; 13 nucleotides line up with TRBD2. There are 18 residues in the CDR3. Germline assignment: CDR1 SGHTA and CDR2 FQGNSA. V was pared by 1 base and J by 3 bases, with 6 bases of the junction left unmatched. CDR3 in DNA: TGTGCCAGCAGCTTAGACAGACTAGCGGGAGGCCGCTACAATGAGCAGTTCTTC. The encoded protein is CASSLDRLAGGRYNEQFF.

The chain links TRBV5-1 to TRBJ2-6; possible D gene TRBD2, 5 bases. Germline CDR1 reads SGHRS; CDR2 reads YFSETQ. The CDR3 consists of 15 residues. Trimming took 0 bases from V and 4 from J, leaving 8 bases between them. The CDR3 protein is CASSLARAGANVLTF. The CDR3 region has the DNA TGCGCCAGCAGCTTGGCGAGGGCGGGGGCCAACGTCCTGACTTTC.

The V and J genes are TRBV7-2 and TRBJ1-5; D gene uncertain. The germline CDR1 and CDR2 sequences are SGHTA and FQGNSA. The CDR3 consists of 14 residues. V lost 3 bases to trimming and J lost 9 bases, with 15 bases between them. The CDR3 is CASSLTLGAGPQHF. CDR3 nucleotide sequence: TGTGCCAGCAGCTTGACATTGGGCGCGGGGCCCCAGCATTTT.

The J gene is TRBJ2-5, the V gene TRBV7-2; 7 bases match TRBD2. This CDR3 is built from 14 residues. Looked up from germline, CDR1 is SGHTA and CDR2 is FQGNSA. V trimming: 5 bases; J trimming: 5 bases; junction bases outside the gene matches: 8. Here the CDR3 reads CASSQQVGGETQYF. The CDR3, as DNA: TGTGCCAGCAGCCAACAGGTGGGGGGGGAGACCCAGTACTTC.

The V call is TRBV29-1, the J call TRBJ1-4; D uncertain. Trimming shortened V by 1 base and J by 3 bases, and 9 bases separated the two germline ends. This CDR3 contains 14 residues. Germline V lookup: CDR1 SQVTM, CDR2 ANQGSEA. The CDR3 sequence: CSVEAPGSNEKLFF. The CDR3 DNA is TGCAGCGTTGAAGCCCCAGGCTCTAATGAAAAACTGTTTTTT.

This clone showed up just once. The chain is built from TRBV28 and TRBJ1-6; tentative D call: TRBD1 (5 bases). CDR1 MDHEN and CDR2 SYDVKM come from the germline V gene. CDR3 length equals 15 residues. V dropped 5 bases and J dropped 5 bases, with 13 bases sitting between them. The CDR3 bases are TGTGCCAGCAGTACCCCGGTAGGGGATAATTCACCCCTCCACTTT. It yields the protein CASSTPVGDNSPLHF.

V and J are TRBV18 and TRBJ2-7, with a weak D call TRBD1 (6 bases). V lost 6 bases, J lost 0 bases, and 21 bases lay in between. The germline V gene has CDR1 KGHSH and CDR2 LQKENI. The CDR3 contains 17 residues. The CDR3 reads CASSTQPRQVDSYEQYF. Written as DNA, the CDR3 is TGTGCCAGCTCGACACAACCTCGACAGGTGGACTCCTACGAGCAGTACTTC.

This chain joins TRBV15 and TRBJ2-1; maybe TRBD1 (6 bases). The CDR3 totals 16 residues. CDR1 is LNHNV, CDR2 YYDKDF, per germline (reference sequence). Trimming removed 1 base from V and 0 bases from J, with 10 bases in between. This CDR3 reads CATSRGGGSSYNEQFF. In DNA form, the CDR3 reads TGTGCCACCAGCAGAGGAGGGGGAAGCTCCTACAATGAGCAGTTCTTC. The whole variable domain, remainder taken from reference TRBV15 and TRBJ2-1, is DAMVIQNPRYQVTQFGKPVTLSCSQTLNHNVMYWYQQKSSQAPKLLFHYYDKDFNNEADTPDNFQSRRPNTSFCFLDIRSPGLGDTAMYLCATSRGGGSSYNEQFFGPGTRLTVL.

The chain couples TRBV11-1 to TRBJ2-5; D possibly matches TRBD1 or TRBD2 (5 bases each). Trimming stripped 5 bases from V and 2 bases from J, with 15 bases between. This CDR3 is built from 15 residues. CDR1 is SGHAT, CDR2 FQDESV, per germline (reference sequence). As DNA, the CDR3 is TGTGCCAGCAGCCCCGCATGGGGACGTCAAGAGACCCAGTACTTC. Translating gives CASSPAWGRQETQYF.

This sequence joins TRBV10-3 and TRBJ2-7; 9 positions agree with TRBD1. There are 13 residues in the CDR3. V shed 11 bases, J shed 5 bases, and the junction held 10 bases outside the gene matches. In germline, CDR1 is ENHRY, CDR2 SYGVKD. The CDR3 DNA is TGTGCCTTTCAAGCCGGGACAGGGAACGAGCAGTACTTC. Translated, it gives CAFQAGTGNEQYF.

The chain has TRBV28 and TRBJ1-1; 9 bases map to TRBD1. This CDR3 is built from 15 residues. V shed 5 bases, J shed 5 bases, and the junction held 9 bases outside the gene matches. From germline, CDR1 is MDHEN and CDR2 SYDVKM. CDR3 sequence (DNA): TGTGCCAGCAGTACTACAGGGGGCGTGTGGACTGAAGCTTTCTTT. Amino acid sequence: CASSTTGGVWTEAFF.

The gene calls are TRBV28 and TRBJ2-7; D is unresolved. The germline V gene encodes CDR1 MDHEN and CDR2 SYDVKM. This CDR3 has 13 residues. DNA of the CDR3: TGTGCTAGCCAATCCAAGTTCACCTACGAGCAGTACTTC. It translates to CASQSKFTYEQYF.

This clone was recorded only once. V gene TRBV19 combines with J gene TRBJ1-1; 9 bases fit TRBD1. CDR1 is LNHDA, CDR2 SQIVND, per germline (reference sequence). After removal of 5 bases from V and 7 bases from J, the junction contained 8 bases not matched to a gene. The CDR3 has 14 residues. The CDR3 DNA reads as TGTGCCAGTAGTCGGACAGGGGCTTTCTTTGAAGCTTTCTTT. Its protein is CASSRTGAFFEAFF.

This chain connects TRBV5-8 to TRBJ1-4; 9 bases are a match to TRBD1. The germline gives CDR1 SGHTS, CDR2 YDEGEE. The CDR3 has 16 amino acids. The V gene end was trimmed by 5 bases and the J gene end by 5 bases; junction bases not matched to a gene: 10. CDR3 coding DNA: TGTGCCAGCAGTCTGGGATCGGGACAGGGAAATGAAAAACTGTTTTTT. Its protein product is CASSLGSGQGNEKLFF.

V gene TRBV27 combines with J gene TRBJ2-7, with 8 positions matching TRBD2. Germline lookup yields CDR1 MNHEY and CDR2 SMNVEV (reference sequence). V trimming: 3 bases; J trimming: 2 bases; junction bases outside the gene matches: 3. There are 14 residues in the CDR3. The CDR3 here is CASSFSGVPYEQYF. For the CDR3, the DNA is TGTGCCAGCAGTTTTAGCGGGGTTCCCTACGAGCAGTACTTC.

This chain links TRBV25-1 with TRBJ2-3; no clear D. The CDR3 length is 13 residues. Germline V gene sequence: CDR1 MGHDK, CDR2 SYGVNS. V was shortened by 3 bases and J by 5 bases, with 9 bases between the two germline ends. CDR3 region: CASSDGVGDTQYF. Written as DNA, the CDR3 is TGTGCCAGCAGTGATGGAGTGGGAGATACGCAGTATTTT.

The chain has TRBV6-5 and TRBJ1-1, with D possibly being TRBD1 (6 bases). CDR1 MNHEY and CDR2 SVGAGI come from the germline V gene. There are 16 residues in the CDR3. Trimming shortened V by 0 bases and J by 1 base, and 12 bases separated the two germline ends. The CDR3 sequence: CASSYSIPGQNTEAFF. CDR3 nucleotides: TGTGCCAGCAGTTACTCGATTCCGGGACAGAACACTGAAGCTTTCTTT.

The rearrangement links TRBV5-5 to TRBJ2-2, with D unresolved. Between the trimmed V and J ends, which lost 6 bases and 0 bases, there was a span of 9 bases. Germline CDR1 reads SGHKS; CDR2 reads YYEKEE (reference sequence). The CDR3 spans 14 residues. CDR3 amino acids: CASKVPANTGELFF. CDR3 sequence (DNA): TGTGCCAGCAAGGTCCCCGCGAACACCGGGGAGCTGTTTTTT.

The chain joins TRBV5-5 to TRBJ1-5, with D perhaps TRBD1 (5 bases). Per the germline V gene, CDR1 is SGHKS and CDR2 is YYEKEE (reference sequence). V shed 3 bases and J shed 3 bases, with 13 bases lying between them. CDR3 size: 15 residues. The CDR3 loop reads CASSWGTDSNQPQHF. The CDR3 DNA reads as TGTGCCAGCAGCTGGGGGACCGATTCCAATCAGCCCCAGCATTTT.

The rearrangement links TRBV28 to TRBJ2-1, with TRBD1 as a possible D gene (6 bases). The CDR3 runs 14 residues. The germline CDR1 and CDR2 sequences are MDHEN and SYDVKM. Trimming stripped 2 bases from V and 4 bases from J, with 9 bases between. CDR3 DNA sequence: TGTGCCAGCAGTTTAGGACAGCCGTACAATGAGCAGTTCTTC. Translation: CASSLGQPYNEQFF.

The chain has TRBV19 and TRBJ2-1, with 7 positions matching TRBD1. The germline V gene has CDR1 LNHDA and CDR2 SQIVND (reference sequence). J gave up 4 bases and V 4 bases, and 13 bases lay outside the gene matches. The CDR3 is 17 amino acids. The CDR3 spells CASSKRWDSGMYNEQFF. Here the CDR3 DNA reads TGTGCCAGTAGTAAAAGGTGGGACAGTGGAATGTACAATGAGCAGTTCTTC.

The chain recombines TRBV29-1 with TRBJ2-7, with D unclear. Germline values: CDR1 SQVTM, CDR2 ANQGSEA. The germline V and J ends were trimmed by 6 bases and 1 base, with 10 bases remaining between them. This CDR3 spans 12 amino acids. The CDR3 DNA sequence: TGCAGCGTCGCTAGGGATTCCTACGAGCAGTACTTC. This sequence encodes CSVARDSYEQYF.